This TCR beta chain was documented in a study of blood T cells in healthy people across ages. Overall study: About one barcoded beta molecule per two T cells came from capture by template switching. Study observations and caveats: Across the age range, TCR beta diversity per million T cells fell in a roughly linear way. Unknown donor CMV status possibly confounded expanded clonotype changes.

Comment on this clonotype: Its antigen is still unknown.

The CDR3 is 14 amino acids. Trimming stripped 6 bases from V and 8 bases from J, with 17 bases between. Germline loops: CDR1 PRHDT, CDR2 FYEKMQ (reference sequence). A J-beta primer mix and a sample-barcoded 5' primer were used in a second PCR of roughly 6 to 12 cycles. Researchers report that a template-switch adaptor with 12 random nucleotides tagged each cDNA molecule. MiXCR, applied by TCRdb to the 5' RACE reads, yields one record per CDR3 protein. The sample holds fewer than 800,000 distinct CDR3 sequences, about 34% seen once. Sequencing was carried out using blood. This chain connects TRBV13 to TRBJ1-5; D is possibly TRBD1 (5 bases). This TCR was sampled from a woman aged 80 or older in good health. In DNA form, the CDR3 reads TGTGCCAGCAGTTTACTGGGACCTAGGGAGCCCCAGCATTTT. Protein product: CASSLLGPREPQHF.